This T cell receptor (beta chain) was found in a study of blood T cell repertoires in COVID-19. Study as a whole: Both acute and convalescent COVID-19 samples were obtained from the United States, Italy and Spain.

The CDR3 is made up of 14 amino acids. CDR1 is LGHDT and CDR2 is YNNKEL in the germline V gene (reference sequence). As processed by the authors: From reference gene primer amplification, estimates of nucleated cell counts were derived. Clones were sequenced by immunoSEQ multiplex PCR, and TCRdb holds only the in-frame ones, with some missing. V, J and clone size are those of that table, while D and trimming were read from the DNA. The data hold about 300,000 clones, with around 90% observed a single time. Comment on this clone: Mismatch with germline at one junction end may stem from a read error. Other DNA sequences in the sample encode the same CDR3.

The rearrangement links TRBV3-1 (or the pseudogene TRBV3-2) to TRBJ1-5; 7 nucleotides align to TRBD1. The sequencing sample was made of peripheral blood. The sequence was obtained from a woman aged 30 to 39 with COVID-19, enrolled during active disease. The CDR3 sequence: CASSQGTQGKPQHF. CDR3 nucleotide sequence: TGCGCCAGCAGCCAAGGAACACAGGGGAAGCCCCAGCATTTT.